This TCR beta chain was sequenced during a study of cytomegalovirus exposure and HLA in healthy donors (dated by TCRdb to about 2017). Context from the whole study: An earlier analysis of roughly 630 of the donors reported 250 to 300 Gb of sequence data and some 120 million unique TCR beta sequences from approximately 180 million T cells. To study patterns of TCR occurrence, a later analysis re-analyzed previously published TCR beta repertoires from under 750 donors and added high-resolution HLA genotyping. Besides the first cohort of approximately 710 subjects, a separate validation cohort made up of roughly 130 different subjects was used. Using immunosequencing, the study profiled T cell repertoires from 666 subjects and related those repertoires to cytomegalovirus serostatus. Across about 370 genotyped donors of the cohort, an average of approximately 240,000 unique TCR beta nucleotide sequences per donor were sequenced, and roughly 20% of those sequences were non-productive. An early release that covered fewer than 750 HLA-typed donors contained approximately 290 gigabases of sequencing data and 75 million to 100 million unique TCR sequences. To decide whether each TCR beta V gene segment behaved as functional or pseudogenic, an earlier analysis of some 570 of the donors relied on high-throughput TCR beta sequencing. High-throughput TCR immunosequencing, statistical association of individual TCRs with disease status, and machine learning were combined to predict cytomegalovirus infection status. Of the approximately 400 genotyped donors, 81% were placed in the genetic ancestry cluster associated with self-reported Caucasian donors. Donor age, sex, ethnicity and CMV serostatus were compiled together with the repertoire data. Every discovery cohort repertoire had been produced on one sequencing platform. The study aimed to test whether signatures of past pathogen exposure could be identified by cataloging public T cell receptors. Roughly five DR-DQ haplotypes were treated as single units for association and clustering because of strong linkage in the cohort. A later genetic analysis took genome-wide SNP genotypes for about three fifths of the 666 donors and used that subset as a discovery cohort. The later analysis used no new phenotypic data to find candidate immune exposures, relying instead on TCR beta sequences and their occurrence across donors. The number of typed donors differed by locus: 629-630 for A, B, C, DRB1 and DQB1; about 520 for DQA1; some 610 for DPA1; and 400 to 480 for DPB1. HLA typing covered class I and class II loci at four-digit resolution. The paper as a whole reports these results and caveats: Immune exposure information for the cohort was limited to CMV serostatus. In a later analysis, HLA-associated TCR beta chains showed more clonal expansion and lower generation probabilities than non-associated chains that were equally common. Because counts were too low, seventeen rarely observed V segments, including chromosome 9 orphons, were excluded from the earlier analysis of a few hundred of the donors. According to a later analysis, TCR association rates differed among HLA loci, with DRB1 alleles showing the most associated TCRs and HLA-C alleles showing the fewest. Sequencing depth was assumed to be roughly uniform across donors in the presence/absence analyses, though that assumption may not hold. The classifier was reported to diagnose cytomegalovirus status with high specificity and sensitivity in both the original cohort and the validation cohort. HLA typing was unavailable for some donors at each locus, so association tests used only the typed subset. In an earlier analysis of more than 500 of the donors, most TCR beta V segments appeared in productive rearrangements about 90% or about 30% of the time, broadly matching IMGT annotations. Strong co-occurrence of HLA alleles, especially DR and DQ, made assigning TCR associations to individual alleles difficult. A later genetic analysis associated a missense DCLRE1C variant with V-gene and J-gene trimming of TCR beta chains, and an independent cohort replicated the association. A further reported finding was that TCR beta sequences accurately predicted the HLA-A and HLA-B alleles for most subjects in the first cohort. Linkage disequilibrium might explain the correlated functional status among segregating V segments, but an unknown experimental factor could not be ruled out. The authors suggested that the approach could potentially be extended to other disease states and immunological phenotypes. Several of the top co-occurrence clusters appeared to be linked to parvovirus B19, influenza, CMV and Epstein-Barr virus, according to a later analysis. Only TCR beta chains were sequenced in this cohort, and the absence of alpha or paired-chain data limited detectable features. The sequencing pipeline was judged likely to have produced a cluster of highly shared sequence variants as a technical artifact. Most TCR sequences were observed very rarely across donors, whereas some public TCRs were present in many individuals. Specific HLA alleles were associated with around 18,000 TCR beta sequences at a false discovery rate of 0.05 in a later analysis. The study gave a list of roughly 150 TCR beta chains associated with cytomegalovirus. Three of the identified cytomegalovirus-associated TCR beta chains were confirmed in vitro to be specific for cytomegalovirus antigens. Compared with the 666-donor mean, donors in an Asian-associated ancestry cluster had fewer N-insertions in productive TCRs, according to a later genetic analysis. A later analysis found that most CMV-associated TCR beta chains appeared HLA-restricted, with HLA associations seemingly driven largely by CMV exposure.

The method behind the library was the immunoSEQ multiplex PCR assay. A mixture of 60 forward primers for TCR Vbeta segments and 13 reverse primers for TCR Jbeta segments was used in the multiplex PCR. The CDR3 region of rearranged TCR beta genes was amplified from genomic DNA with a multiplex PCR assay. Amplified TCR beta libraries were sequenced as 87-base-pair reads on the Illumina HiSeq System. The original methods were these. A later analysis counted tens of millions of unique TCR beta chains across the 690 or so repertoires, and some 11 million of these chains were shared by at least two donors. To remove PCR and sequencing errors, raw reads were error-corrected and collapsed into unique sequences using a nearest-neighbor algorithm that merged closely related sequences. Alignment of CDR3 sequences to IMGT reference sequences was used to assign V, D and J gene segments. For a sequence to be retained, a match of at least six nucleotides to both a V gene segment and a J gene segment was required. A rearrangement counted as productive if the CDR3 had no stop codons and remained in frame with V and J, and every other rearrangement counted as non-productive. CDR3 was defined by IMGT convention, running from the second conserved V-encoded cysteine to the conserved J-encoded phenylalanine. In an earlier analysis of more than 550 of the donors, sequences lacking an unambiguous match to a single V gene segment were excluded. An earlier analysis of 500 to 700 of the donors classified V segments as functional when productive rearrangements were above 56.7% and as segregating when the standard deviation between donors was above 5%. A statistical classification framework was developed to diagnose cytomegalovirus status using the catalog of TCR beta chain sequences. A later analysis assigned V and J genes by comparing TCR nucleotide sequences with IMGT/GENE-DB human TR gene sequences. Using the TCRdist pipeline, a later analysis assigned CDR3 sequences along with most-parsimonious VDJ recombination scenarios. In a later analysis, each TCR beta chain was defined by its CDR3 amino acid sequence together with its V-gene family, and reads lacking a unique V-gene family were excluded. As a way to deal with suspected cross-contamination and a sequencing artifact, a later analysis dropped hundreds of nucleotide sequences that were highly shared and had low generation probability. A later analysis calculated a clonal expansion index for each public chain from normalized within-repertoire ranks of inferred template counts. Generation probabilities in a later analysis came from a VDJ recombination model fitted to out-of-frame rearrangements, and those results were checked against IGoR. A later analysis scored TCR-TCR, TCR-HLA and TCR-CMV co-occurrence with hypergeometric tests, applying a repertoire-size bias correction to TCR pairs. A later analysis estimated false discovery rates by permuting HLA or CMV assignments 20 times. In a later analysis, co-occurring TCRs were grouped using DBSCAN, and TCRdist sequence similarity was added for clustering within HLA-allele-positive subsets. For co-occurrence clustering, repertoires with fewer than 30,000 or more than 120,000 public chains were excluded, along with four to six repertoires with anomalous nucleotide sharing. The clones in this table, taken by TCRdb from immuneACCESS, are in-frame only. Not every clone is retained; where verified, under half of the shortfall comes from an unresolved V gene, and the cause of the rest is unknown. V, J and clone size reflect that table, while D and trimming were determined from the DNA. The table for this sample lists 180,000 or so clones; around 62% of them were counted only once. The ten largest clones capture 2.5% to 3% of the sample.

In total, 666 healthy bone marrow donors made up the cohort. Cohort members were all nominally healthy when sampled, although unrecorded immune exposures were likely present. The donor was CMV seronegative and was included in the group of over 300 seronegative cohort members. A peripheral blood sample was collected from each donor, and TCR beta sequencing was performed on peripheral blood mononuclear cells. Genomic DNA extraction from the blood cell samples was performed with the Qiagen DNeasy Blood Extraction Kit. As for this clone: What antigen it recognizes has not been identified. No base qualities exist here, and no much larger clone lies one base off it.

The sample taken for sequencing was PBMCs. The source is a man aged 40-49 years in good health and CMV-seronegative.

Here is the DNA: TGTGCCAGCAGCTTAGTTGTGGAGGGGGAGCAGTACTTC. Translated, this gives CASSLVVEGEQYF. Recombination linked TRBV7-2 to TRBJ2-7; the D gene is possibly TRBD2, with 6 bases matching. Taken from cysteine to phenylalanine, the CDR3 has 13 residues. Of the read, only the CDR3 DNA is kept; its 39 bases are in frame from base 1. As encoded in the germline V gene, CDR1 is SGHTA while CDR2 is FQGNSA. V is cut by 1 base and J by 7 bases, and the space between the germline ends is 11 bases.